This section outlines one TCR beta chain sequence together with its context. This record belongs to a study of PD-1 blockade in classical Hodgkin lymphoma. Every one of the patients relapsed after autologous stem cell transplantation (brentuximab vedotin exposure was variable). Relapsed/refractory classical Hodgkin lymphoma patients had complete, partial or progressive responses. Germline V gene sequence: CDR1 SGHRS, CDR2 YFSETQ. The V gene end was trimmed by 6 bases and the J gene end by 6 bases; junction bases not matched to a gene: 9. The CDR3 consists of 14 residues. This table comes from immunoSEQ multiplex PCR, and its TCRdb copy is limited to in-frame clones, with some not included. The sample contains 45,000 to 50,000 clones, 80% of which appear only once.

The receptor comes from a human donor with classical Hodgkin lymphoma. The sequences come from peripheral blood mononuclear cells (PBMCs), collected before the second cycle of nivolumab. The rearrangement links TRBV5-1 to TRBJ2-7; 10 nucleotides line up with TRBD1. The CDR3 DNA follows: TGCGCCAGCACCCTCCGGGACAGGGGAGCCGAGCAGTACTTC. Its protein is CASTLRDRGAEQYF.